Sequencing of this T cell receptor beta chain was carried out in a study of T-cell reconstitution after alpha-beta-depleted transplantation in children. TCRbeta library preparation incorporated unique molecular identifiers. TCRdb re-called the PCR reads with MiXCR, one entry per CDR3 protein. Here the sample spans about 610,000 distinct CDR3 sequences, roughly a tenth being singletons. In this sample, this clonotype turned up many times. CDR1 and CDR2 (germline): DFQATT, SNEGSKA (reference sequence). The CDR3 runs to 15 residues. V lost 6 bases and J lost 4; bases outside the gene matches: 9. The TCR sequence derives from a human donor who donated a stem cell graft to a child with acute myeloid leukemia. Sequencing was performed on PBMCs from the stem cell graft donor, taken from the stem cell graft. The rearrangement joins TRBV20-1 to TRBJ2-3, with 11 nucleotides matching TRBD2. This chain's CDR3 is CSAQTLAGVPDTQYF. The CDR3 region has the DNA TGCAGTGCCCAAACACTAGCGGGAGTCCCAGATACGCAGTATTTT.